The source of this T cell receptor beta chain is a study of blood T cells in healthy people across ages. Study-level points and caveats: Naive CD4+ cells and diversity were both higher in long-lived donors than in aged donors. Significant beta diversity loss was already apparent by age about 39, declining roughly linearly.

This clonotype has only a few counts. Its antigen is not known. A second PCR, run for 7 to 11 cycles, used a sample-barcoded 5' primer plus a J-beta primer mix. A template-switch adaptor that had 12 random nucleotides put a tag on each cDNA molecule. MiXCR, applied by TCRdb to the 5' RACE reads, yields one record per CDR3 protein. This table has hundreds of thousands of distinct CDR3 sequences, roughly 27% appearing once. Samples had at least 6 million PBMCs isolated from them. The sequencing sample was made of blood. The sequence was collected from a woman in her 70s in good health.

The CDR3 coding sequence is TGTGCCAGCAGTGAAGGCTCAGGGAATAGCTTTGACAATGAGCAGTTCTTC. It is translated as CASSEGSGNSFDNEQFF. The chain joins TRBV6-1 to TRBJ2-1, with a possible D match to TRBD1 (5 bases). Trimming shortened V by 1 base and J by 5 bases, and 18 bases separated the two germline ends. Germline CDR1 MNHNS, CDR2 SASEGT. The CDR3 has 17 amino acids.